This T cell receptor (beta chain) is drawn from a study of shared clonotypes between healthy human individuals. Study findings and constraints: Clonotype sharing across several donors was observed for 5% to 6.5% of naive CD4 clonotypes.

CDR1 is WNHNN, CDR2 SYGVQD, per germline (reference sequence). The CDR3 loop spans 14 amino acids. Trimming removed 3 bases at V and 5 bases at J, with 13 bases between. Generated by immunoSEQ multiplex PCR, the TCRdb table keeps only in-frame clones and is missing some. There are some 2.1 million clones in the sample; 90% to 95% occur only once, and more than 0.1% lies in the top ten. Recent vaccinations or acute infections were absent in the healthy HIV-negative adult donors. Note on this clone: Its matching antigen is unknown.

The TCR originated in a man aged 18 to 29 in good health. Input material: naive CD4+ T cells sorted from blood. Specified subset: CD45RA+ positively selected. The genes are TRBV10-1 and TRBJ2-5; D perhaps matches TRBD2 (7 bases). CDR3 loop: CASSDAGAMETQYF. As DNA, the CDR3 is TGCGCCAGCAGTGACGCGGGGGCCATGGAGACCCAGTACTTC.